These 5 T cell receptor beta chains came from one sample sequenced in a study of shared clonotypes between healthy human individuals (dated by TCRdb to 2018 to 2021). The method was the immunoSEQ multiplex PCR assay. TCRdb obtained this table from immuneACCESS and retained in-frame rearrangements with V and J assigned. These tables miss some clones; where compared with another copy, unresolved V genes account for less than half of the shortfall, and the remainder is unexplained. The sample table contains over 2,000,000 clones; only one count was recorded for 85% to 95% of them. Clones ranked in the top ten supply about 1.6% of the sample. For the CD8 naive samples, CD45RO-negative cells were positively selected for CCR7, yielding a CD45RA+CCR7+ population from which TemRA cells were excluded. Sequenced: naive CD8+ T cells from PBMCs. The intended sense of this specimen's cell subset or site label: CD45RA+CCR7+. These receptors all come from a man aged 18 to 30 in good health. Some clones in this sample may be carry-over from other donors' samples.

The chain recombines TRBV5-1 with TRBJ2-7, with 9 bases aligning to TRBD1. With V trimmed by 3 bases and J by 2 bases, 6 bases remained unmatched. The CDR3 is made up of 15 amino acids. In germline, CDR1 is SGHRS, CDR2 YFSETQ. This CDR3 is CASSYPGQGAYEQYF. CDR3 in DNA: TGCGCCAGCAGCTACCCGGGACAGGGCGCCTACGAGCAGTACTTC.

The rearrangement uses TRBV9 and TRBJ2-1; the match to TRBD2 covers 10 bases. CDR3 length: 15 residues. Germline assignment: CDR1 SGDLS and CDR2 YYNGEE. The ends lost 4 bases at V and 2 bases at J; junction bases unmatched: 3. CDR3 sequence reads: CASSHSGRAYNEQFF. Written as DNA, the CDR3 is TGTGCCAGCAGCCACAGCGGGAGGGCCTACAATGAGCAGTTCTTC.

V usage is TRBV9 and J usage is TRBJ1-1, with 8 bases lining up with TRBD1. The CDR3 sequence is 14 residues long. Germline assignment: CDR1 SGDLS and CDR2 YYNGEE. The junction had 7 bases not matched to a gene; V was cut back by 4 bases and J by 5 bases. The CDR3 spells CASSQGQGWTEAFF. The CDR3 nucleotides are TGTGCCAGCAGCCAAGGACAGGGATGGACTGAAGCTTTCTTT.

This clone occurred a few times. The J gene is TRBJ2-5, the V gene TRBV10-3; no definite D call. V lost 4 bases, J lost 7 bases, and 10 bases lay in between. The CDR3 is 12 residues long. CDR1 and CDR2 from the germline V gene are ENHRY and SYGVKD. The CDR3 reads CAISVANWTQYF. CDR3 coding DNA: TGTGCCATCAGTGTGGCGAACTGGACCCAGTACTTC.

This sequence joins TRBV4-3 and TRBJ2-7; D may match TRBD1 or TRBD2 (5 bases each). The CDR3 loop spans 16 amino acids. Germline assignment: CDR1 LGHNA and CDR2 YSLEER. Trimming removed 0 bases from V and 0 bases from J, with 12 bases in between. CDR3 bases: TGCGCCAGCAGCCAAGACGGTCGGGGCCTCTCCTACGAGCAGTACTTC. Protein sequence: CASSQDGRGLSYEQYF.